The 12 T cell receptor beta chains given below trace back to one sample, sequenced in a study of Ad26.COV2.S vaccination and SARS-CoV-2 variants. Treatment of the sample: about 20 received Ad26.COV2.S at low or high dose, single or two shots; roughly 5 received placebo; per-sample allocation not given. All samples were drawn on day 63, counting from the first vaccine or placebo injection. Profiled with immunoSEQ multiplex PCR; TCRdb holds only in-frame clones, not every one. The sample lists about 240,000 clones, around nine tenths occurring once. The sample here was peripheral blood, taken in a trial of Ad26.COV2.S vaccine versus placebo. These receptors were collected from a person between 18 and 59 years old who received the Ad26.COV2.S COVID-19 vaccine or a placebo.

The rearrangement uses TRBV5-1 and TRBJ2-1, with D tentatively TRBD2 (7 bases). Germline values: CDR1 SGHRS, CDR2 YFSETQ. The V and J ends lost 0 bases and 6 bases respectively, with 16 bases between them. This CDR3 region has 16 residues. CDR3 sequence (DNA): TGCGCCAGCAGCTTGGCCGGACTAGTAGGGGGCAATGAGCAGTTCTTC. It codes for CASSLAGLVGGNEQFF.

CDR3 loop: CASSMVGQTYEQYF. The CDR3 DNA is TGTGCCAGTAGTATGGTGGGACAAACCTACGAGCAGTACTTC. The V and J genes are TRBV19 and TRBJ2-7; possibly TRBD1 for D (6 bases). V lost 3 bases and J 2 bases, leaving 11 bases between the germline ends. From germline, CDR1 is LNHDA and CDR2 SQIVND (reference sequence). The CDR3 is 14 residues long.

The CDR3 sequence: CASSLTGFQETQYF. The CDR3 nucleotides read TGTGCCAGCAGCTTGACAGGCTTCCAAGAGACCCAGTACTTC. This rearrangement joins TRBV5-8 to TRBJ2-5; a possible D gene is TRBD1 (5 bases). V was clipped by 1 base and J by 1 base, with 8 bases between them. The CDR3 has 14 residues. The V gene's germline CDR1 is SGHTS and CDR2 YDEGEE.

This chain uses TRBV28 with TRBJ2-7, with D possibly being TRBD1 or TRBD2 (6 bases each). The germline CDR1 and CDR2 sequences are MDHEN and SYDVKM. Deletions cut 7 bases from V and 4 bases from J, with 8 bases between. The CDR3 has 11 residues. The CDR3 bases are TGTGCCAGCATAGGGGGGTACGAGCAGTACTTC. This codes for CASIGGYEQYF.

The chain links TRBV3-1 (or the pseudogene TRBV3-2) to TRBJ2-1, with a tentative D call TRBD2 (6 bases). The CDR3 is 12 amino acids. V shed 5 bases and J shed 10 bases, with 12 bases lying between them. Germline V gene sequence: CDR1 LGHDT, CDR2 YNNKEL (reference sequence). The DNA of the CDR3 is TGTGCCAGCAGCAGGAGGGTTTACGAGCAGTTCTTC. It encodes CASSRRVYEQFF.

J is TRBJ1-1 and V is TRBV24-1; tentative D call: TRBD1 (6 bases). Germline CDR1 and CDR2: KGHDR and SFDVKD. The length of the CDR3 is 16 residues. Trimming removed 0 bases at V and 0 bases at J, with 10 bases between. The CDR3 region is CATSDLGGQVNTEAFF. For the CDR3, the DNA is TGTGCCACCAGTGATTTGGGGGGGCAGGTGAACACTGAAGCTTTCTTT.

The chain is built from TRBV6-5 and TRBJ2-7, with 9 bases lining up with TRBD2. With 8 bases clipped from V and 9 bases from J, the junction kept 11 bases outside the gene matches. CDR3 length: 13 residues. CDR1 is MNHEY, CDR2 SVGAGI, per germline. CDR3 sequence reads: CASGTAGGDGQYF. The CDR3 DNA reads as TGTGCCAGCGGTACCGCGGGGGGGGACGGGCAGTACTTC.

The gene calls are TRBV9 and TRBJ2-1, with a tentative D call TRBD2 (6 bases). Germline CDR1 reads SGDLS; CDR2 reads YYNGEE. V was trimmed by 0 bases and J by 2 bases, leaving 9 bases between them. The CDR3 sequence is 15 residues long. DNA of the CDR3: TGTGCCAGCAGCGTAGTAGGCGGGACCTACAATGAGCAGTTCTTC. Translation: CASSVVGGTYNEQFF.

The genes are TRBV14 and TRBJ1-1; 7 bases align to TRBD1. The V gene's germline CDR1 is SGHDN and CDR2 FVKESK. Trimming removed 5 bases from V and 10 bases from J; junction bases left unmatched: 4. This CDR3 contains 11 residues. CDR3 nucleotides: TGTGCCAGCAGCATTACAGGGGTAGCTTTCTTT. Translation: CASSITGVAFF.

A single count supports this clone. This chain links TRBV30 with TRBJ1-1; possible D gene TRBD1, 6 bases. Germline CDR1 and CDR2: GTSNPN and SVGIG (reference sequence). V dropped 1 base and J dropped 1 base, with 13 bases sitting between them. The CDR3 is 15 residues long. CDR3 in amino acids: CAWSAWGHPNTEAFF. The CDR3 region has the DNA TGTGCCTGGAGTGCCTGGGGACATCCGAACACTGAAGCTTTCTTT.

This clone came up once. This chain joins TRBV7-6 and TRBJ2-1; perhaps TRBD2 as D (5 bases). Germline CDR1 is SGHVS and CDR2 is FNYEAQ. This CDR3 spans 16 amino acids. Trimming removed 7 bases at V and 5 bases at J, with 21 bases between. CDR3 protein: CASTIVGTSMNNEQFF. As DNA, the CDR3 is TGTGCCAGCACAATCGTTGGTACTAGTATGAACAATGAGCAGTTCTTC.

The genes are TRBV7-3 and TRBJ2-2; D gene uncertain. The CDR3 is 13 residues long. The germline V gene has CDR1 SGHTA and CDR2 FQGTGA. V was cut by 1 base and J by 4 bases, with 4 bases left in between. DNA for the CDR3: TGTGCCAGCAGCTTAAAGGTCACCGGGGAGCTGTTTTTT. As protein: CASSLKVTGELFF. Based on the CDR3 plus reference TRBV7-3 and TRBJ2-2, the full variable domain is GAGVSQTPSNKVTEKGKYVELRCDPISGHTALYWYRQSLGQGPEFLIYFQGTGAADDSGLPNDRFFAVRPEGSVSTLKIQRTERGDSAVYLCASSLKVTGELFFGEGSRLTVL.